These 14 T cell receptor delta chains were sequenced from one sample in a study of gamma-delta chains in newborns, infants, children. TCRdb used CATT to re-call clones from the reads. The data show fewer than 15,000 delta-chain clones, with less than 9.5% seen just once and about a fifth held by the top ten. Sequenced material: blood. These receptors originate from a child who was a newborn, infant or young child, either healthy, febrile or measles-vaccinated (not recorded which).

By share, this clone counts as medium-sized. Just one base apart from a much larger clone, this may be a read error. The same CDR3 arises from other DNA sequences in this sample as well. V gene TRDV2 combines with J gene TRDJ3; TRDD3 aligns across 11 bases. V was pared by 2 bases and J by 0 bases, with 5 bases of the junction left unmatched. Germline V gives CDR1 GEAIGNYY, CDR2 EKD. The length of the CDR3 is 19 residues. In DNA, the CDR3 is TGTGCCTGTGACAAAGTACTGGGGGATATCTCCTGGGACACCCGACAGATGTTTTTC. Encoded protein: CACDKVLGDISWDTRQMFF.

This clone has more than one count but fewer than ten. The amino acid sequence in TCRdb belongs to a much larger clone and departs from this DNA's translation at residue 11, likely a sequencing read error; the sequence shown is translated from the DNA. Other DNA sequences from this sample encode an identical CDR3 as well. The chain is built from TRDV2 and TRDJ3, with TRDD3 matching 8 bases. Germline values: CDR1 GEAIGNYY, CDR2 EKD. CDR3 length: 18 residues. The CDR3 sequence is CACDTGGYSSRDTRQMFF. CDR3 nucleotide sequence: TGTGCCTGTGACACCGGGGGATATAGCTCCCGGGACACCCGACAGATGTTTTTC.

This clone was detected only a few times. A much larger clone is a single base away; this may be a read error. The chain carries TRDV2 and TRDJ1; a possible D gene is TRDD3 (6 bases). The germline V gene has CDR1 GEAIGNYY and CDR2 EKD. The length of the CDR3 is 14 residues. This chain's CDR3 is CARDTWGHTDKLIF. Here the CDR3 DNA reads TGTGCCCGTGACACCTGGGGCCACACCGATAAACTCATCTTT.

The chain links TRDV2 to TRDJ3; the D is unclear. V shed 1 base and J shed 0 bases, with 12 bases lying between them. The CDR3 is 18 residues long. From germline, CDR1 is GEAIGNYY and CDR2 EKD. CDR3 protein: CACDTLGTSSWDTRQMFF. As DNA, the CDR3 is TGTGCCTGTGACACTCTTGGGACTAGCTCCTGGGACACCCGACAGATGTTTTTC.

This clone was seen a few times. One junction end does not reproduce the germline sequence, and a read error may be involved. Other DNA sequences of this sample code for an identical CDR3. CDR3 nucleotide sequence: TGTGCCTGTGACACCGTGGGGGCTACCTTGGACACACGACAGATGTTTTTC. Translated: CACDTVGATLDTRQMFF. This sequence joins TRDV2 and TRDJ3; D perhaps matches TRDD3 (6 bases). Germline CDR1 and CDR2: GEAIGNYY and EKD. This CDR3 is 17 amino acids long.

The chain links TRDV2 to TRDJ2; 8 bases align to TRDD3. The length of the CDR3 is 18 residues. CDR1 and CDR2 (germline): GEAIGNYY, EKD. With 3 bases clipped from V and 1 base from J, the junction kept 12 bases outside the gene matches. CDR3 coding DNA: TGTGCCTGTGACGGACTGGGGGCTACCCTAGTTTTGACAGCACAACTCTTCTTT. Its translation is CACDGLGATLVLTAQLFF.

Concerning this clone: One end of the junction is discordant with germline, which a read error may explain. The chain carries TRDV2 and TRDJ1, with 10 bases aligning to TRDD3. Germline lookup yields CDR1 GEAIGNYY and CDR2 EKD. The CDR3 runs to 15 residues. This CDR3 reads CACDALGDNTDNLIF. CDR3 coding DNA: TGTGCCTGTGATGCGCTGGGGGATAATACCGATAACCTCATCTTT.

This clone came up a few times. Other DNA sequences in this sample translate to the same CDR3. The chain carries TRDV2 and TRDJ2; 12 positions agree with TRDD3. Germline V gene data show CDR1 as GEAIGNYY and CDR2 as EKD. The CDR3 loop spans 15 amino acids. V lost 3 bases and J lost 4; bases outside the gene matches: 2. The CDR3 region is CACDPLGDTTAQLFF. The CDR3 coding sequence is TGTGCCTGTGACCCACTGGGGGATACGACAGCACAACTCTTCTTT.

This clone was counted ten times or more. Within the sample, other DNA sequences also encode this same CDR3. The genes are TRDV2 and TRDJ3; 12 bases align to TRDD3. This CDR3 is built from 20 residues. From germline, CDR1 is GEAIGNYY and CDR2 EKD. Germline trimming cut 0 bases from V and 4 bases from J; bases unmatched to any gene: 9. As DNA, the CDR3 is TGTGCCTGTGACACCGGATTTCTGGGGGATACGCGGTGGGACACCCGACAGATGTTTTTC. This encodes CACDTGFLGDTRWDTRQMFF.

The sample holds a few counts of this clone. This sequence may be a read error, since a much larger clone differs from it by one base. The rearrangement uses TRDV2 and TRDJ3; 7 bases fit TRDD3. Looked up from germline, CDR1 is GEAIGNYY and CDR2 is EKD. The CDR3 consists of 21 residues. V was clipped by 0 bases and J by 0 bases; unmatched bases: 13. The CDR3 here is CACDTLGAAGLFSWDTRQMFF. In DNA, the CDR3 is TGTGCCTGTGACACCCTGGGGGCTGCAGGACTCTTCTCCTGGGACACCCGACAGATGTTTTTC.

In this sample, this clone turned up a few times. A much larger clone differs from this one at a single base, so this may be a read error. Other DNA sequences in the sample encode the same CDR3. The chain employs TRDV2 and TRDJ3; possibly TRDD3 for D (6 bases). Looked up from germline, CDR1 is GEAIGNYY and CDR2 is EKD. CDR3 length equals 18 residues. CDR3 nucleotides: TGTGCCTGTGACACCGTTGGGGGGAGCTCCTGGGACACCCGGCAGATGTTTTTC. It is translated as CACDTVGGSSWDTRQMFF.

As regards this clone: The junction and the germline gene differ at one end; a read error may be behind it. The chain employs TRDV2 and TRDJ2; 9 bases align to TRDD3. The CDR3 spans 15 residues. Germline V gene sequence: CDR1 GEAIGNYY, CDR2 EKD. As DNA, the CDR3 is TGTGCCTGTGGCACCACTGGGGGATTGACAGCACAACTCTTCTTT. Translated: CACGTTGGLTAQLFF.

By share, this clone counts as medium-sized. This same CDR3 is encoded by further DNA sequences in the sample. The chain has TRDV2 and TRDJ3; 8 nucleotides line up with TRDD3. This CDR3 comprises 18 residues. Germline assignment: CDR1 GEAIGNYY and CDR2 EKD. V lost 2 bases to trimming and J lost 0 bases; unmatched junction nucleotides: 5. The CDR3 region is CACDILGVSSWDTRQMFF. CDR3 bases: TGTGCCTGTGACATACTGGGGGTAAGCTCCTGGGACACCCGACAGATGTTTTTC.

The genes are TRDV2 and TRDJ3; 7 bases are a match to TRDD3. V shed 0 bases and J 0 bases; nucleotides not matched to a gene: 13. The CDR3 covers 21 residues. CDR1 is GEAIGNYY and CDR2 is EKD in the germline V gene. In DNA, the CDR3 is TGTGCCTGTGACACCGTGATGTCAGGGGGATTAAGCTCCTGGGACACCCGACAGATGTTTTTC. As protein: CACDTVMSGGLSSWDTRQMFF.